The following is a T cell receptor beta chain sequence with its context. This specimen belongs to a study of CD4 and CD8 cells across lung adenocarcinoma regions. The germline V gene has CDR1 MNHNS and CDR2 SASEGT. The V gene lost 2 bases and the J gene lost 0 bases, with 11 bases spanning the gap. CDR3 length equals 16 residues. Each CDR3 protein gets one entry after TCRdb re-called the PCR reads with MiXCR. The table shows some 10,000 distinct CDR3 sequences, with roughly 50% occurring only once. Localized lung adenocarcinoma, a non-small cell lung cancer, affected the donors. This sequence originates from a female donor with lung adenocarcinoma. The CD4 and CD8 labels of this study may be unreliable. V usage is TRBV6-1 and J usage is TRBJ2-1; TRBD2 might be the D (6 bases). Sequencing was carried out using CD8+ T cells from the margin of a lung tumor. The CDR3 is CASSERAGSSYNEQFF. In DNA form, the CDR3 reads TGTGCCAGCAGTGAACGGGCGGGAAGCTCCTACAATGAGCAGTTCTTC.